This T cell receptor (beta chain) was identified during a study of identical twins. This clonotype turned up a few times. Germline V gives CDR1 SGHVS, CDR2 FQNEAQ. V gave up 2 bases and J gave up 1 base, with 8 bases separating them. The CDR3 has 14 residues. TCRdb ran MiXCR on the 5' RACE reads and lists one entry per CDR3 protein. The repertoire has fewer than 550,000 distinct CDR3 sequences, around 15% of them found once; the top ten carry 0.35% to 0.45%. The sample was also reused in another study, on yellow fever vaccine responses in identical twins.

The sequence was collected from a woman younger than 30 in good health. The V call is TRBV7-8, the J call TRBJ1-2; D remains unclear. Source material: CD4+ T cells sorted from blood. The CDR3 bases are TGTGCCAGCAGCTTAAATGGACTTAACTATGGCTACACCTTC. Its protein product is CASSLNGLNYGYTF.